Presented here are 4 T cell receptor beta chains from one specimen sequenced in a study of Tregs in tolerant kidney transplant recipients. Produced via immunoSEQ multiplex PCR; TCRdb's table is partial and in-frame only. The top ten hold around 0.64% of the sample, which has some 250,000 clones, approximately 84% seen once. The sequencing input was CD4+ T cells from blood. The source is a human donor in good health.

This chain joins TRBV5-1 and TRBJ2-5; 10 bases agree with TRBD1. The CDR3 totals 16 residues. The V segment lost 0 bases and the J segment 5 bases; nucleotides outside the gene matches: 7. Germline loops: CDR1 SGHRS, CDR2 YFSETQ. This CDR3 is CASSLAMRGQGETQYF. DNA of the CDR3: TGCGCCAGCAGCTTGGCCATGAGGGGACAGGGGGAGACCCAGTACTTC.

The chain is built from TRBV6-4 and TRBJ1-1; D not resolved. This CDR3 has 13 residues. CDR1 and CDR2 from the germline V gene are MRHNA and SNTAGT. V lost 3 bases and J 2 bases, leaving 7 bases between the germline ends. The CDR3 DNA sequence: TGTGCCAGCAGTGAGCAACCTAACACTGAAGCTTTCTTT. Encoded protein: CASSEQPNTEAFF.

V and J are TRBV18 and TRBJ1-1, with D hard to call. Germline V gives CDR1 KGHSH, CDR2 LQKENI. Trimming took off 5 bases at V and 1 base at J, with 11 bases between the two ends. There are 14 residues in the CDR3. The DNA of the CDR3 is TGTGCCAGCTCAGAAGGCCTGGCGAACACTGAAGCTTTCTTT. Its protein product is CASSEGLANTEAFF. Supplemented by reference TRBV18 and TRBJ1-1, the full variable domain reads NAGVMQNPRHLVRRRGQEARLRCSPMKGHSHVYWYRQLPEEGLKFMVYLQKENIIDESGMPKERFSAEFPKEGPSILRIQQVVRGDSAAYFCASSEGLANTEAFFGQGTRLTVV.

V is TRBV27 and J is TRBJ1-2; tentative D call: TRBD1 (6 bases). Germline V lookup: CDR1 MNHEY, CDR2 SMNVEV (reference sequence). The V and J ends lost 5 bases and 4 bases respectively, with 11 bases between them. This CDR3 contains 13 residues. The CDR3 nucleotides are TGTGCCAGCAGTCCAACAGGGCCCTATGGCTACACCTTC. It codes for CASSPTGPYGYTF.